Listed below are T cell receptor beta chains from one sample, sequenced in a study of vaccination effects on CD4 cells after COVID-19. Assay used: immunoSEQ multiplex PCR; TCRdb lists only in-frame clones, some missing. The sample contains about 45,000 clones, around 66% of which appear only once. Their antigen targets remain unknown. The sequencing used CD4+ T cells from PBMCs cultured with a peptide pool, collected before COVID-19 vaccination. The receptors stem from a human donor who had a prior SARS-CoV-2 infection. CDR3s include the opening cysteine and the closing phenylalanine or tryptophan. Each record gives: V gene, J gene, D gene, clone size, CDR3 DNA, CDR3 protein. The D gene is left open where the match is weak. Size values are once, few and many counts, or a class for expanded clones, and some rows have none.

TRBV3-1/TRBV3-2,TRBJ1-1,NA,NA,TGTGCCAGCAGCCAAGAACCCTCGCCTAACGAAGCTTTCTTT,CASSQEPSPNEAFF
TRBV24-1,TRBJ1-2,TRBD1,NA,TGTGCCACCAGTGATGCAATTGCCGGGACAGGCTATGGCTACACCTTC,CATSDAIAGTGYGYTF
TRBV6-6,TRBJ1-1,NA,once,TGTGCCAGCAGTTACTCGAGCTCCCGGATGAACACTGAAGCTTTCTTT,CASSYSSSRMNTEAFF
TRBV11-2,TRBJ1-4,TRBD1,NA,TGTGCCAGCAGCCTGATGACAGGGGGCGTTGAAAAACTGTTTTTT,CASSLMTGGVEKLFF
TRBV5-6,TRBJ2-3,NA,NA,TGTGCCAGCAAAATGGGAGAAAGGACTGGCCTCGGTACGCAGTATTTT,CASKMGERTGLGTQYF
TRBV7-6,TRBJ1-1,NA,few,TGTGCCAGCAGCTCCCCACGGGGTACGCGGATGAACACTGAAGCTTTCTTT,CASSSPRGTRMNTEAFF
TRBV12-3/TRBV12-4,TRBJ1-2,TRBD1,NA,TGTGCCAGCAACTGGGGACAGGGAGACTACACCTTC,CASNWGQGDYTF
TRBV15,TRBJ1-2,NA,NA,TGTGCCACCAGCAATAGGCGGCAGGGCGGTGGCTACACCTTC,CATSNRRQGGGYTF
TRBV4-3,TRBJ2-2,NA,NA,TGCGCCAGCAGCCAAGTTTTTACGTCGGCCGGGGAGCTGTTTTTT,CASSQVFTSAGELFF
TRBV12-3/TRBV12-4,TRBJ1-5,NA,NA,TGTGCCAGCAGTTTATCGTCCGGGGGGCCCCAGCATTTT,CASSLSSGGPQHF
TRBV2,TRBJ1-4,NA,NA,TGTGCCAGCAGTGAACAGCCGGGAAAACTGTTTTTT,CASSEQPGKLFF
TRBV11-2,TRBJ1-3,NA,NA,TGTGCCAGCAGCTTAGACCTTGGAAACACCATATATTTT,CASSLDLGNTIYF
TRBV7-6,TRBJ2-3,TRBD2,NA,TGTGCCAGCAGCTCCATCGGGGGGACCGAGAATACGCAGTATTTT,CASSSIGGTENTQYF
TRBV3-1/TRBV3-2,TRBJ2-7,NA,NA,TGTGCCAGCAGCCAAGATTTGGACCGACGGCAGTACTTC,CASSQDLDRRQYF
TRBV29-1,TRBJ2-1,TRBD1,NA,TGCAGCGTGGGGACAGGGGGCTACAATGAGCAGTTCTTC,CSVGTGGYNEQFF
TRBV3-1/TRBV3-2,TRBJ1-5,NA,few,TGTGCCAGCAGCCAAATGGGCAATCAGCCCCAGCATTTT,CASSQMGNQPQHF
TRBV11-3,TRBJ2-2,NA,few,TGTGCCAGCAGCTTAACCGGGGAGCTGTTTTTT,CASSLTGELFF
TRBV2,TRBJ2-2,TRBD2,few,TGTGCCAGCAGTGAGACTAGCGGGAGGACCGGGGAGCTGTTTTTT,CASSETSGRTGELFF
TRBV7-9,TRBJ1-4,NA,few,TGTGCCAGCAGCTTAGAAGGGGAAAAACTGTTTTTT,CASSLEGEKLFF
TRBV13,TRBJ2-1,NA,NA,TGTGCCAGCAGCTTAGGGTTCTGGGACACTAGATCCTACAATGAGCAGTTCTTC,CASSLGFWDTRSYNEQFF
TRBV18,TRBJ1-3,NA,few,TGTGCCAGCTCAAAAGACCCCTCTGGAAACACCATATATTTT,CASSKDPSGNTIYF
TRBV5-1,TRBJ2-7,TRBD1,medium-sized,TGCGCCAGCAGCTTTGCGGGACAGGGGTACGAGCAGTACTTC,CASSFAGQGYEQYF
TRBV3-1/TRBV3-2,TRBJ1-1,NA,few,TGTGCCAGCAGCCAAGGGGTCAGCACTGAAGCTTTCTTT,CASSQGVSTEAFF
TRBV11-2,TRBJ1-3,NA,NA,TGTGCCAGCAGCTTAGGGCAGGAAAACACCATATATTTT,CASSLGQENTIYF
TRBV5-5,TRBJ1-5,NA,NA,TGTGCCAGCAGCTTGGGCAGCCTCAATCAGCCCCAGCATTTT,CASSLGSLNQPQHF
TRBV11-2,TRBJ2-6,NA,NA,TGTGCCAGCAGTTCGTACGGGTCTGGGGCCAACGTCCTGACTTTC,CASSSYGSGANVLTF
TRBV18,TRBJ2-3,NA,NA,TGTGCCAGCTCACATGCCCATGAGGGCACAGATACGCAGTATTTT,CASSHAHEGTDTQYF
TRBV11-3,TRBJ1-3,NA,NA,TGTGCCAGCAGCTCCTTACCTGGAAACACCATATATTTT,CASSSLPGNTIYF
TRBV19,TRBJ2-7,NA,NA,TGTGCCAGTAGTATAGTTGGCGTCACCTACGAGCAGTACTTC,CASSIVGVTYEQYF
TRBV5-6,TRBJ1-5,NA,NA,TGTGCCAGCAGCTTGGTCAAACAGGGCAATCAGCCCCAGCATTTT,CASSLVKQGNQPQHF
TRBV4-1,TRBJ1-2,NA,NA,TGCGCCAGCAGCCAAGCTACGGGGAGAAACTATGGCTACACCTTC,CASSQATGRNYGYTF
TRBV15,TRBJ2-7,TRBD1,few,TGTGCCACCAGCAGGACAGGGAACGAGCAGTACTTC,CATSRTGNEQYF
TRBV5-4,TRBJ2-4,NA,NA,TGTGCCAGCAGCCCGAGTCCCAGGGTCATAGCCAAAAACATTCAGTACTTC,CASSPSPRVIAKNIQYF
TRBV7-9,TRBJ1-2,NA,NA,TGTGCCAGCAGCTCCGGCACATTTGATGGCTACACCTTC,CASSSGTFDGYTF
TRBV18,TRBJ2-5,TRBD2,NA,TGTGCCAGCTCACCCCCTCGGGGGGGCCAAGAGACCCAGTACTTC,CASSPPRGGQETQYF
TRBV24-1,TRBJ2-3,NA,NA,TGTGCCACCAGTGATTTGAGGGCGGGAGATACGCAGTATTTT,CATSDLRAGDTQYF
TRBV10-3,TRBJ2-1,TRBD2,few,TGTGCCATTGGGACTAGCGGGGGTCATGAGCAGTTCTTC,CAIGTSGGHEQFF
TRBV5-1,TRBJ1-2,TRBD1,NA,TGCGCCAGCAGCGTAGACAGGGCCGGCTATGGCTACACCTTC,CASSVDRAGYGYTF
TRBV30,TRBJ2-7,NA,few,TGTGCCTGGAGTTTGGGCCTAGGACCGTCCTACGAGCAGTACTTC,CAWSLGLGPSYEQYF
TRBV30,TRBJ1-3,NA,once,TGTGCCTGGCAACAAGACTCTGGAAACACCATATATTTT,CAWQQDSGNTIYF
TRBV5-1,TRBJ1-1,TRBD1,NA,TGCGCCAGCAGCCTACCAACAGGGGGCCACACTGAAGCTTTCTTT,CASSLPTGGHTEAFF
TRBV6-5,TRBJ1-1,TRBD1,once,TGTGCCAGCAGTTGGGACAGACATTGGATGAACACTGAAGCTTTCTTT,CASSWDRHWMNTEAFF
TRBV11-3,TRBJ1-2,NA,NA,TGTGCCAGCAGCTTGGGCGTCGTCCGACCTACTTATGGCTACACCTTC,CASSLGVVRPTYGYTF
TRBV9,TRBJ2-1,NA,NA,TGTGCCAGCAGCGTAAAGGAGGGCTTCGGACGCAACAATGAGCAGTTCTTC,CASSVKEGFGRNNEQFF
TRBV7-9,TRBJ1-1,NA,few,TGTGCCAGCAGCCTTTTTGGACAGTATGAAGCTTTCTTT,CASSLFGQYEAFF
TRBV7-2,TRBJ2-3,TRBD2,NA,TGTGCCAGCAGCCTGATCGGCGGGAGGATCACAGATACGCAGTATTTT,CASSLIGGRITDTQYF
TRBV6-5,TRBJ1-6,NA,NA,TGTGCCAGCAGACTGTACCAGGCAGTTTCCCTCCACTTT,CASRLYQAVSLHF
TRBV5-1,TRBJ2-2,TRBD2,NA,TGCGCCAGCAGCCCCCTAGCGGGGGCCAACACCGGGGAGCTGTTTTTT,CASSPLAGANTGELFF
TRBV7-9,TRBJ1-2,NA,NA,TGTGCCAGCAGCTTATTTTTTCAAGGCGGCTACACCTTC,CASSLFFQGGYTF
TRBV7-2,TRBJ2-6,NA,NA,TGTGCCAGCAGCGTAGGGTTTTTTGGGGCCAACGTCCTGACTTTC,CASSVGFFGANVLTF
TRBV24-1,TRBJ2-1,NA,NA,TGTGCCACCAGTGATTCGGCTACACCTGCCTACAATGAGCAGTTCTTC,CATSDSATPAYNEQFF